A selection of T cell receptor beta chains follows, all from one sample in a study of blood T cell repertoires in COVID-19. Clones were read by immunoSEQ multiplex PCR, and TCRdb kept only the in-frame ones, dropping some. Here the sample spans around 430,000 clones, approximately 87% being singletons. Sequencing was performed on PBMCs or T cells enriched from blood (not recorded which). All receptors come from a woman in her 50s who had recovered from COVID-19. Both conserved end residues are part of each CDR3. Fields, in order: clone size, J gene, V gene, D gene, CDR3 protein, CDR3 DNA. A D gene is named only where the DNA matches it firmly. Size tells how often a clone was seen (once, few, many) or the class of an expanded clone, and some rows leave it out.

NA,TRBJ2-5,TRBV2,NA,CASSGPSGETQYF,TGTGCCAGCAGTGGCCCTTCGGGGGAGACCCAGTACTTC
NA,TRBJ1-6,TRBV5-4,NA,CASSNVGGSYNSPLHF,TGTGCCAGCAGCAACGTGGGGGGCTCCTATAATTCACCCCTCCACTTT
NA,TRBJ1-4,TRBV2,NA,CASSDKGEYEKLFF,TGTGCCAGCAGTGACAAAGGAGAGTATGAAAAACTGTTTTTT
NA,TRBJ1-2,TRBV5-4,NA,CASSTDQGNYGYTF,TGTGCCAGCAGCACGGATCAGGGAAACTATGGCTACACCTTC
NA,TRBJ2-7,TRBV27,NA,CASFFSYEQYF,TGTGCCAGCTTCTTCTCCTACGAGCAGTACTTC
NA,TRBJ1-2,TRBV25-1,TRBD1,CASSDHGTGRYGYTF,TGTGCCAGCAGTGATCACGGGACAGGACGGTATGGCTACACCTTC
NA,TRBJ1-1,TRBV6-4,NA,CASSATGLAEAFF,TGTGCCAGCAGTGCCACAGGGTTGGCTGAAGCTTTCTTT
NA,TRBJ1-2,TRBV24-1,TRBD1,CATTVLQGHYGYTF,TGTGCCACCACCGTATTACAGGGGCATTATGGCTACACCTTC
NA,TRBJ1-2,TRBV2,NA,CAKTGVDGYTF,TGTGCCAAGACAGGAGTGGATGGCTACACCTTC
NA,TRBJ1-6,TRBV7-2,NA,CASRQGGSSYNSPLHF,TGTGCCAGCAGACAAGGCGGGAGCTCCTATAATTCACCCCTCCACTTT
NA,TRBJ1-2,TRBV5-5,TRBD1,CASSLAGGTGGGGYTF,TGTGCCAGCAGCTTGGCCGGCGGGACAGGGGGCGGTGGCTACACCTTC
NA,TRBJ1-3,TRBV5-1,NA,CASSERTSSGNTIYF,TGCGCCAGCAGCGAAAGAACGAGCTCTGGAAACACCATATATTTT
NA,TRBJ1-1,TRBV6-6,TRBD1,CASARTGNTEAFF,TGTGCCAGCGCCAGGACAGGGAACACTGAAGCTTTCTTT
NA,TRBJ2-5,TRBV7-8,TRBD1,CASSSGTGLETQYF,TGTGCCAGCAGCTCCGGGACAGGGCTGGAGACCCAGTACTTC
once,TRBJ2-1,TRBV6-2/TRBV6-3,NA,CASSYSERGTSSRYEQFF,TGTGCCAGCAGTTACTCTGAGCGTGGAACATCTTCCCGCTATGAGCAGTTCTTC
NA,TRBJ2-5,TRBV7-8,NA,CASNRAGETQYF,TGTGCCAGCAATAGAGCGGGAGAGACCCAGTACTTC
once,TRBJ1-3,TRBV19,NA,CASIPQGSGNTIYF,TGTGCCAGTATCCCCCAGGGGTCTGGAAACACCATATATTTT
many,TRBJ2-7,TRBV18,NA,CASSRADSSEQYF,TGTGCCAGCTCACGTGCCGACTCTAGCGAGCAGTACTTC
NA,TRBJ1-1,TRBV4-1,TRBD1,CASSQDLGDRGRKTEAFF,TGCGCCAGCAGCCAAGATCTAGGGGACAGGGGGCGTAAAACTGAAGCTTTCTTT
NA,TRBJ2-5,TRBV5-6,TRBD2,CASSLGLAGGQKTQYF,TGTGCCAGCAGCTTGGGACTAGCGGGGGGGCAAAAGACCCAGTACTTC
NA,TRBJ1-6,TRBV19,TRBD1,CASSGQGVSPLHF,TGTGCCAGTAGTGGCCAGGGGGTTTCACCCCTCCACTTT
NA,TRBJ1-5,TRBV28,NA,CASSLIEQPQHF,TGTGCCAGCAGTTTAATAGAACAGCCCCAGCATTTT
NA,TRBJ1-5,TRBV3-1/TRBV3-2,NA,CASSQSENQPQHF,TGTGCCAGCAGCCAGAGCGAGAATCAGCCCCAGCATTTT
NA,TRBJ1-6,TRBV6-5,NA,CASRSRQYNSPLHF,TGTGCCAGCAGGAGCCGACAGTATAATTCACCCCTCCACTTT
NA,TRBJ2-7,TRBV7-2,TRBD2,CASSRASGASYEQYF,TGTGCCAGCAGCCGCGCTAGCGGAGCCTCCTACGAGCAGTACTTC
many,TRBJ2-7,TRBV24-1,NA,CATSVGAPPTYEQYF,TGTGCCACCAGTGTCGGTGCCCCTCCTACCTACGAGCAGTACTTC
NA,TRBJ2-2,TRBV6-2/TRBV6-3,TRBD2,CASSYWDYRNTGELFF,TGTGCCAGCAGTTACTGGGACTACCGGAACACCGGGGAGCTGTTTTTT
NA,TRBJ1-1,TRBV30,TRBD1,CAWSPGQGIMGLRLVTEAFF,TGTGCCTGGAGTCCGGGACAGGGAATAATGGGGCTACGGTTGGTCACTGAAGCTTTCTTT
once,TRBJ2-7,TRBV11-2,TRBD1,CASSYTPDPTGDSYEQYF,TGTGCCAGCAGCTACACCCCAGACCCGACAGGGGACTCCTACGAGCAGTACTTC
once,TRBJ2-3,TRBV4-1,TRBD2,CASSHPLFGGYTDTQYF,TGCGCCAGCAGCCACCCCCTTTTCGGGGGGTACACAGATACGCAGTATTTT